This record covers a single T cell receptor (beta chain). Its antigen is not identified. Germline V gene lookup returns CDR1 LGHNA and CDR2 YNFKEQ. Losses at the gene ends were 4 bases for V and 2 bases for J; bases not matched to a gene: 17. The CDR3 is 19 amino acids. The source of the sample is a study of T cell responses to AZD1222 COVID-19 vaccine. Whole-study findings and limits: Repertoire sampling was restricted to post-peak T cell response timepoints. Mostly white British, mostly female donors; authors suggested clonal diversity may be underestimated. Only a handful of AZD1222 recipients were seropositive at baseline.

Sequenced by immunoSEQ multiplex PCR; TCRdb stores in-frame clones only, minus some. The sample holds around 53,000 clones; around 83% are singletons and the top ten take 15% to 20%. This chain uses TRBV4-2 with TRBJ1-3, with TRBD1 matching over 7 bases. Sequencing was performed on peripheral blood, taken on day 0 of MenACWY control vaccination. This clonotype was obtained from an adult in good health. The CDR3 nucleotides are TGTGCCAGCAGCCCGAAGACAGGGACTACCTGGGTACCTGGAAACACCATATATTTT. Translating gives CASSPKTGTTWVPGNTIYF.